Below are 32 T cell receptor beta chains sequenced from a single sample in a study of T cells after yellow fever vaccination. TCRdb processed the 5' RACE reads anew with MiXCR; each CDR3 protein has one entry. The repertoire consists of about 510,000 distinct CDR3 sequences, with 21% occurring once and the leading ten covering roughly 16%. Material: PBMCs, obtained approximately 20 days after the first yellow fever vaccination. These receptors all stem from a man aged 18 to 30 who received the YFV17D yellow fever vaccine.

This clonotype was seen a handful of times. This rearrangement joins TRBV20-1 to TRBJ2-7; D is possibly TRBD1 or TRBD2 (6 bases each). The CDR3 spans 13 residues. The V gene's germline CDR1 is DFQATT and CDR2 SNEGSKA (reference sequence). With 6 bases removed from V and 1 base from J, the gap between germline ends came to 13 bases. The CDR3 sequence is CSAGGGRSYEQYF. CDR3 coding DNA: TGCAGTGCGGGGGGCGGTAGGTCCTACGAGCAGTACTTC.

This clonotype was seen a handful of times. The chain employs TRBV12-3 or TRBV12-4 and TRBJ2-5; 10 nucleotides agree with TRBD1. The V gene end was trimmed by 5 bases and the J gene end by 5 bases; junction bases not matched to a gene: 11. The CDR3 runs to 16 residues. Here the CDR3 reads CASSNRRQGAGETQYF. CDR3 bases: TGTGCCAGCAGTAACCGGCGACAGGGGGCAGGGGAGACCCAGTACTTC.

This clonotype was observed a handful of times. The genes are TRBV6-5 and TRBJ2-5; TRBD2 might be the D (5 bases). This CDR3 region has 12 residues. CDR1 is MNHEY and CDR2 is SVGAGI in the germline V gene. Trimming took off 5 bases at V and 8 bases at J, with 12 bases between the two ends. CDR3 DNA: TGTGCCAGCAGTCAGTCGGGGTATACCCAGTACTTC. Translated, it gives CASSQSGYTQYF.

This clonotype was seen ten or more times. This chain uses TRBV18 with TRBJ1-2; 8 bases align to TRBD1. Losses at the gene ends were 7 bases for V and 3 bases for J; bases not matched to a gene: 10. Germline V lookup: CDR1 KGHSH, CDR2 LQKENI. The CDR3 is 15 amino acids. The CDR3 coding sequence is TGTGCCAGCTTTTCGACAGGGGACGGCGACTATGGCTACACCTTC. Translated, it gives CASFSTGDGDYGYTF.

The gene calls are TRBV28 and TRBJ2-7; no firm D call. Trimming left V 4 bases short and J 6 bases short, with 19 bases between. This CDR3 contains 15 residues. Germline loops: CDR1 MDHEN, CDR2 SYDVKM. This CDR3 is CASSSSSPRGSEQYV. The CDR3 nucleotides read TGTGCCAGCAGTTCCTCAAGCCCGCGTGGAAGCGAGCAGTACGTC.

The chain employs TRBV12-3 or TRBV12-4 and TRBJ1-2; D unresolved. V lost 4 bases and J 7 bases, leaving 22 bases between the germline ends. The CDR3 has 16 amino acids. The CDR3 DNA is TGTGCCAGCAGTTCCCCAACACTGCGGGCGTGGCGTGGCTACACCTTC. This encodes CASSSPTLRAWRGYTF.

This clonotype was recorded a few times. The chain's CDR3 is CSAISGTANEKLFF. In DNA, the CDR3 is TGCAGTGCTATCTCAGGGACAGCTAATGAAAAACTGTTTTTT. The chain combines TRBV20-1 with TRBJ1-4; TRBD1 matches 7 bases. CDR1 and CDR2 (germline): DFQATT, SNEGSKA (reference sequence). V lost 4 bases, J lost 3 bases, and 5 bases stayed unmatched. This CDR3 spans 14 amino acids.

Ten or more counts support this clonotype. The J gene is TRBJ2-3, the V gene TRBV7-2, with 8 bases identical to TRBD2. The junction had 8 bases not matched to a gene; V was cut back by 7 bases and J by 2 bases. From germline, CDR1 is SGHTA and CDR2 FQGNSA. The CDR3 is made up of 15 amino acids. CDR3 protein: CASKHRGGNTDTQYF. CDR3 DNA sequence: TGTGCCAGCAAGCATCGGGGGGGCAACACAGATACGCAGTATTTT.

This clonotype was picked up many times. The chain recombines TRBV5-1 with TRBJ2-7; D possibly uses TRBD1 or TRBD2 (5 bases each). Germline values: CDR1 SGHRS, CDR2 YFSETQ. CDR3 length equals 12 residues. The germline V and J ends were trimmed by 7 bases and 2 bases, with 10 bases remaining between them. CDR3 loop: CASRDGAYEQYF. The CDR3 nucleotides are TGCGCCAGCCGGGACGGAGCCTACGAGCAGTACTTC.

This clonotype was seen repeatedly, ten times or more. The V call is TRBV7-6, the J call TRBJ1-1; 7 nucleotides align to TRBD1. Trimming cost V 4 bases and J 4 bases; bases outside gene matches: 9. This CDR3 is 15 amino acids long. Germline V gives CDR1 SGHVS, CDR2 FNYEAQ. CDR3 protein: CASSWKTGPGTEAFF. The CDR3 DNA follows: TGTGCCAGCAGCTGGAAGACAGGGCCGGGCACTGAAGCTTTCTTT.

This clonotype has more than one count but fewer than ten. CDR3 loop: CASRSGPSLYGYTF. CDR3 DNA: TGTGCCAGCAGAAGTGGGCCCTCACTCTATGGCTACACCTTC. V usage is TRBV12-3 or TRBV12-4 and J usage is TRBJ1-2; D gene ambiguous. Trimming pared 6 bases from V and 4 bases from J, leaving 15 bases between. The CDR3 loop spans 14 amino acids.

Comment on this clonotype: At one of its ends the junction is not consistent with the germline gene, which may arise from a read error. The V and J genes are TRBV7-2 and TRBJ2-7; D call uncertain. Germline V lookup: CDR1 SGHTA, CDR2 FQGNSA. This CDR3 contains 14 residues. CDR3 region: CAISLADGNYEQYF. The CDR3, as DNA: TGTGCCATCAGCTTAGCCGACGGTAACTACGAGCAGTACTTC.

The table lists this clonotype with a few counts. This chain uses TRBV3-1 with TRBJ1-1; D is unresolved. The ends were cut back, 3 bases at V and 3 bases at J, with 2 bases in the middle. Per the germline V gene, CDR1 is LGHDT and CDR2 is YNNKEL (reference sequence). The CDR3 loop spans 11 amino acids. DNA of the CDR3: TGTGCCAGCAGCCACGACACTGAAGCTTTCTTT. Amino acids: CASSHDTEAFF.

This clonotype was picked up a small number of times. The rearrangement uses TRBV28 and TRBJ1-6; 8 bases map to TRBD1. V gave up 6 bases and J gave up 10 bases; unmatched junction bases: 8. The CDR3 consists of 14 residues. The germline V gene encodes CDR1 MDHEN and CDR2 SYDVKM. CDR3 protein: CASSYTGGNSPLHF. DNA for the CDR3: TGTGCCAGCAGCTATACAGGGGGAAACTCACCCCTCCACTTT.

This chain joins TRBV28 and TRBJ2-7; tentatively, D is TRBD1 (5 bases). V was pared by 6 bases and J by 0 bases, with 9 bases between. CDR3 length equals 13 residues. Germline assignment: CDR1 MDHEN and CDR2 SYDVKM. CDR3 nucleotide sequence: TGTGCCAGCAGGCCGACAGCCTCCTACGAGCAGTACGTC. Protein: CASRPTASYEQYV.

The chain combines TRBV5-1 with TRBJ2-7; D is undetermined. Per the germline V gene, CDR1 is SGHRS and CDR2 is YFSETQ. CDR3 length equals 14 residues. The V end was cut by 2 bases, the J end by 7 bases, with 16 bases between. In nucleotides, the CDR3 is TGCGCCAGCAGCTTCTCCCCGGGCGGCCGGGAGCAGTACTTC. This encodes CASSFSPGGREQYF.

The rearrangement uses TRBV28 and TRBJ2-1, with 9 bases matching TRBD1. There are 13 residues in the CDR3. The V segment lost 7 bases and the J segment 10 bases; nucleotides outside the gene matches: 8. Germline CDR1 reads MDHEN; CDR2 reads SYDVKM. CDR3 sequence (DNA): TGTGCCAGCACCCAAAACAGGGGGCGGGAGCAGTTCTTC. Translated: CASTQNRGREQFF.

The chain is built from TRBV7-9 and TRBJ2-7; D not resolved. The ends were cut back, 3 bases at V and 3 bases at J, with 6 bases in the middle. The germline V gene has CDR1 SEHNR and CDR2 FQNEAQ (reference sequence). The CDR3 runs 12 residues. The CDR3 loop is CASSFSNYEQYF. The DNA for the CDR3 is TGTGCCAGCAGCTTTTCCAACTACGAGCAGTACTTC. Filled out from reference TRBV7-9 and TRBJ2-7, the complete variable domain reads DTGVSQNPRHKITKRGQNVTFRCDPISEHNRLYWYRQTLGQGPEFLTYFQNEAQLEKSRLLSDRFSAERPKGSFSTLEIQRTEQGDSAMYLCASSFSNYEQYFGPGTRLTVT.

The gene calls are TRBV6-2 or TRBV6-3 and TRBJ1-1; no clear D gene. V lost 5 bases to trimming and J lost 7 bases, with 17 bases between them. The CDR3 runs to 14 residues. Germline V lookup: CDR1 MNHEY, CDR2 SVGEGT. Here the CDR3 DNA reads TGTGCCAGCAGTCGATCTTTTGGGAAGTTTGAAGCTTTCTTT. This sequence encodes CASSRSFGKFEAFF.

There are a few counts of this clonotype. The chain combines TRBV7-9 with TRBJ1-2; 7 bases match TRBD1. The CDR3 totals 14 residues. From germline, CDR1 is SEHNR and CDR2 FQNEAQ (reference sequence). The V and J ends lost 5 bases and 5 bases, in that order; junction bases with no gene match: 8. The CDR3 sequence is CASSRTGAGYGYTF. The DNA for the CDR3 is TGTGCCAGCAGCCGTACAGGGGCGGGATATGGCTACACCTTC.

The chain uses TRBV20-1 and TRBJ2-1; 7 nucleotides agree with TRBD2. The V segment lost 8 bases and the J segment 2 bases; nucleotides outside the gene matches: 6. CDR3 size: 13 residues. Germline lookup yields CDR1 DFQATT and CDR2 SNEGSKA (reference sequence). The CDR3 DNA reads TGCAGTCCCACGGGGGGAACCTACAATGAGCAGTTCTTC. This sequence encodes CSPTGGTYNEQFF.

The table lists this clonotype with a few counts. The V gene is TRBV2, the J gene TRBJ2-5; no reliable D call. The CDR3 runs to 12 residues. Germline CDR1 is SNHLY and CDR2 is FYNNEI. The ends were cut back, 3 bases at V and 4 bases at J, with 6 bases in the middle. Here the CDR3 reads CASSDIRETQYF. The CDR3 DNA reads TGTGCCAGCAGTGATATCCGAGAGACCCAGTACTTC.

V usage is TRBV6-5 and J usage is TRBJ2-3; D remains ambiguous. This CDR3 is 16 amino acids long. The germline gives CDR1 MNHEY, CDR2 SVGAGI. Deletions cut 7 bases from V and 5 bases from J, with 22 bases between. The CDR3 loop is CASKDRGTPAVDTQYF. The CDR3 nucleotides read TGTGCCAGCAAGGACCGAGGAACTCCGGCGGTAGATACGCAGTATTTT.

This clonotype was found a few times. This rearrangement joins TRBV5-1 to TRBJ2-7, with a possible D match to TRBD2 (5 bases). Trimming removed 1 base from V and 2 bases from J, with 13 bases in between. This CDR3 region has 15 residues. CDR1 and CDR2 (germline): SGHRS, YFSETQ. The CDR3 DNA is TGCGCCAGCAGCTTGAGGACCGGGATGACCTACGAGCAGTACTTC. Its protein is CASSLRTGMTYEQYF. The full variable domain, its missing parts supplied by reference TRBV5-1 and TRBJ2-7, is KAGVTQTPRYLIKTRGQQVTLSCSPISGHRSVSWYQQTPGQGLQFLFEYFSETQRNKGNFPGRFSGRQFSNSRSEMNVSTLELGDSALYLCASSLRTGMTYEQYFGPGTRLTVT.

About this clonotype itself: Because it lacks the conserved phenylalanine or tryptophan at the end, this CDR3 is likely a read error. No DNA is shown, since the ends of the CDR3 on it are uncertain; the CDR3 is the one TCRdb lists. V is TRBV4-3 and J is TRBJ1-1. Inclusive of both ends, the CDR3 amounts to 10 amino acids. Germline V gene data show CDR1 as LGHNA and CDR2 as YSLEER. CDR3 residues: CASSQEVAEL.

The V and J genes are TRBV6-2 or TRBV6-3 and TRBJ1-6, with D tentatively TRBD1 (5 bases). Trimming cost V 5 bases and J 0 bases, with 20 bases left between them. The germline gives CDR1 MNHEY, CDR2 SVGEGT. This CDR3 spans 19 amino acids. This CDR3 is CASSGLGTSGRSYNSPLHF. The CDR3 DNA is TGTGCCAGCAGTGGACTCGGGACGTCGGGGCGCTCCTATAATTCACCCCTCCACTTT.

This chain joins TRBV7-2 and TRBJ1-1; D may be TRBD1 (5 bases). The V and J ends lost 5 bases and 1 base respectively, with 11 bases between them. This CDR3 contains 14 residues. Germline CDR1 reads SGHTA; CDR2 reads FQGNSA. As DNA, the CDR3 is TGTGCCAGCAGCGACCCCAGGGAGAACACTGAAGCTTTCTTT. It is translated as CASSDPRENTEAFF.

This clonotype was seen many times. At one end the junction does not follow the germline gene, possibly because of a read error. V is TRBV5-1 and J is TRBJ2-5, with D unclear. The V gene's germline CDR1 is SGHRS and CDR2 YFSETQ. The CDR3 consists of 12 residues. The CDR3 bases are TGTGCCAGCAGCCCGGGTGGAGAGACCCAGTACTTC. Protein product: CASSPGGETQYF.

There are a few counts of this clonotype. This chain joins TRBV7-6 and TRBJ1-1; 7 bases map to TRBD1. V lost 5 bases and J lost 0; bases outside the gene matches: 9. This CDR3 has 16 residues. Per germline, CDR1 SGHVS and CDR2 FNYEAQ. CDR3 in DNA: TGTGCCAGCAGCCCAAAAGGGGGCATCGTGAACACTGAAGCTTTCTTT. This sequence encodes CASSPKGGIVNTEAFF.

This clonotype was detected only a few times. The rearrangement joins TRBV18 to TRBJ2-5; TRBD2 agrees at 10 bases. Trimming cost V 0 bases and J 5 bases; bases outside gene matches: 6. Germline V gene lookup returns CDR1 KGHSH and CDR2 LQKENI. This CDR3 contains 16 residues. DNA for the CDR3: TGTGCCAGCTCACCACCTACCGGGACTAGCGTGGAGACCCAGTACTTC. This encodes CASSPPTGTSVETQYF. The entire variable domain, with the rest obtained from reference TRBV18 and TRBJ2-5, is as follows: NAGVMQNPRHLVRRRGQEARLRCSPMKGHSHVYWYRQLPEEGLKFMVYLQKENIIDESGMPKERFSAEFPKEGPSILRIQQVVRGDSAAYFCASSPPTGTSVETQYFGPGTRLLVL.

V is TRBV28 and J is TRBJ1-1; 8 bases map to TRBD1. This CDR3 has 16 residues. Unmatched junction bases numbered 5, after V lost 1 base and J lost 1 base. Germline V gives CDR1 MDHEN, CDR2 SYDVKM. For the CDR3, the DNA is TGTGCCAGCAGTTTATTCAGGGGGCGAGAGAACACTGAAGCTTTCTTT. Its protein is CASSLFRGRENTEAFF.

The chain combines TRBV20-1 with TRBJ2-7, with D possibly matching TRBD1 (6 bases). V was clipped by 5 bases and J by 6 bases, with 14 bases between them. CDR3 length: 12 amino acids. Germline V gene lookup returns CDR1 DFQATT and CDR2 SNEGSKA (reference sequence). The CDR3 DNA reads as TGCAGTGCTGAGCAGACAGGTTCCGAGCAGTACTTC. It specifies CSAEQTGSEQYF.